One and the same sample provided the 12 T cell receptor beta chains below, sequenced in a study of response to subunit inactivated influenza vaccine. TCRdb reanalysed the RT-PCR reads using MiXCR and keeps one entry per CDR3 protein. Seen here are 610,000 or so distinct CDR3 sequences, around 15% observed once, and the top ten hold approximately 12%. The material was PBMCs from blood, obtained roughly 13 days after vaccination. The receptors stem from a man aged 50-59 years who received an inactivated influenza vaccine.

The chain has TRBV6-5 and TRBJ2-7, with a tentative D call TRBD1 (5 bases). CDR1 is MNHEY and CDR2 is SVGAGI in the germline V gene. The CDR3 runs 14 residues. V shed 4 bases and J shed 2 bases, with 12 bases lying between them. CDR3 in amino acids: CASSSRTPTYEQYF. CDR3 nucleotide sequence: TGTGCCAGCAGTTCAAGGACACCCACCTACGAGCAGTACTTC.

This clonotype occurred a few times. V is TRBV11-2 and J is TRBJ2-1; possibly TRBD1 for D (6 bases). Germline CDR1 is SGHAT and CDR2 is FQNNGV. Trimming left V 1 base short and J 8 bases short, with 15 bases between. This CDR3 comprises 15 residues. CDR3 DNA sequence: TGTGCCAGCAGCTTAGTAGGCGGCGGACAGTATGAGCAGTTCTTC. This encodes CASSLVGGGQYEQFF.

The chain couples TRBV5-6 to TRBJ1-6; 8 bases map to TRBD1. CDR1 is SGHDT and CDR2 is YYEEEE in the germline V gene. The CDR3 runs 14 residues. Trimming took 2 bases from V and 10 from J; bases not matched to a gene: 5. The CDR3 DNA follows: TGTGCCAGCAGCTTAAGACAGGGGTCCTCACCCCTCCACTTT. Its protein is CASSLRQGSSPLHF.

The rearrangement links TRBV27 to TRBJ1-1; D may be TRBD1 (5 bases). Germline lookup yields CDR1 MNHEY and CDR2 SMNVEV (reference sequence). The CDR3 is 15 residues long. V was pared by 3 bases and J by 0 bases, with 11 bases between. CDR3 sequence reads: CASSFRAQMNTEAFF. The CDR3 DNA reads as TGTGCCAGCAGTTTCAGGGCCCAAATGAACACTGAAGCTTTCTTT.

The table lists this clonotype with a few counts. Here the CDR3 reads CASSALAGDTTGELFF. DNA for the CDR3: TGTGCCAGCAGCGCACTAGCGGGAGATACCACCGGGGAGCTGTTTTTT. The chain recombines TRBV5-5 with TRBJ2-2; 11 positions agree with TRBD2. Losses at the gene ends were 4 bases for V and 4 bases for J; bases not matched to a gene: 6. The length of the CDR3 is 16 residues. The V gene's germline CDR1 is SGHKS and CDR2 YYEKEE (reference sequence).

This clonotype was detected only a few times. This chain connects TRBV11-2 to TRBJ1-1; D is uncertain. Germline lookup yields CDR1 SGHAT and CDR2 FQNNGV. V shed 4 bases and J shed 5 bases, with 23 bases lying between them. The length of the CDR3 is 17 residues. The CDR3 spells CASSSLVGPQLGTEAFF. DNA for the CDR3: TGTGCCAGCAGCTCACTGGTAGGGCCTCAACTAGGGACTGAAGCTTTCTTT.

The genes are TRBV5-1 and TRBJ2-2; either TRBD1 or TRBD2 may fit D (5 bases each). Trimming shortened V by 3 bases and J by 7 bases, and 10 bases separated the two germline ends. The length of the CDR3 is 13 residues. Germline V gene sequence: CDR1 SGHRS, CDR2 YFSETQ. This CDR3 reads CASSSGGSGELFF. The CDR3 nucleotides are TGCGCCAGCAGCTCTGGGGGTAGCGGGGAGCTGTTTTTT.

This clonotype was seen a few times. The chain combines TRBV24-1 with TRBJ2-7, with D tentatively TRBD2 (5 bases). With 3 bases removed from V and 3 bases from J, the gap between germline ends came to 11 bases. CDR1 and CDR2 from the germline V gene are KGHDR and SFDVKD. This CDR3 region has 14 residues. CDR3 in amino acids: CATSDPGYSYEQYF. In DNA form, the CDR3 reads TGTGCCACCAGTGATCCGGGGTATAGCTACGAGCAGTACTTC.

This chain joins TRBV6-1 and TRBJ1-2; D ambiguous. Germline V gene sequence: CDR1 MNHNS, CDR2 SASEGT. The CDR3 covers 17 residues. V gave up 0 bases and J gave up 4 bases, with 18 bases separating them. The CDR3 region has the DNA TGTGCCAGCAGTGAAGCGCTTGGGCAGGCGACGGGCTATGGCTACACCTTC. Its protein product is CASSEALGQATGYGYTF.

There are a few counts of this clonotype. The chain joins TRBV11-2 to TRBJ1-4; the D is unclear. This CDR3 is 16 amino acids long. V gave up 5 bases and J gave up 6 bases, with 19 bases separating them. From germline, CDR1 is SGHAT and CDR2 FQNNGV. CDR3 region: CASSEGREERYEKLFF. The CDR3, as DNA: TGTGCCAGCAGCGAAGGGCGGGAGGAGCGCTATGAAAAACTGTTTTTT.

The table lists this clonotype with many counts. The V call is TRBV6-2 or TRBV6-3, the J call TRBJ2-3, with TRBD1 as a possible D gene (6 bases). The CDR3 consists of 15 residues. Looked up from germline, CDR1 is MNHEY and CDR2 is SVGEGT. With 6 bases removed from V and 3 bases from J, the gap between germline ends came to 16 bases. The CDR3 coding sequence is TGTGCCAGCAGCTTCGGCAGGGGCCCAACAGATACGCAGTATTTT. Translating gives CASSFGRGPTDTQYF.

The chain uses TRBV11-2 and TRBJ2-5; the match to TRBD2 covers 9 bases. Germline loops: CDR1 SGHAT, CDR2 FQNNGV. V trimming: 1 base; J trimming: 1 base; junction bases outside the gene matches: 7. CDR3 length: 17 amino acids. CDR3 bases: TGTGCCAGCAGCTTAGTGGGGAGCGGGGGGCTCCAAGAGACCCAGTACTTC. Residues: CASSLVGSGGLQETQYF.